This T cell receptor (beta chain) was sequenced in a study of blood T cell repertoires in COVID-19. Across the whole study: Sites across the United States, Italy and Spain contributed samples from acute and convalescent COVID-19.

How the authors handled the data: Reference gene primer amplification gave estimated nucleated cell counts. Some clones are missing from TCRdb's copy, which holds only in-frame ones; the method was immunoSEQ multiplex PCR. D and trimming were read from the DNA, whereas the V and J calls and clone size are those reported in that table. The sample has about 400,000 clones; under 90% are singletons. The germline V gene encodes CDR1 SGHRS and CDR2 YFSETQ. Trimming cost V 4 bases and J 0 bases, with 11 bases left between them. The CDR3 loop spans 15 amino acids. Living in 24 US areas, the participants were between roughly 18 and 89 years of age.

The specimen was PBMCs or T cells enriched from blood (not recorded which). The receptor's source is a woman aged 25-40 years who had recovered from COVID-19. The chain employs TRBV5-1 and TRBJ1-3; no clear D. As DNA, the CDR3 is TGCGCCAGCAGCCTTCCCACTGGCTCTGGAAACACCATATATTTT. Translation: CASSLPTGSGNTIYF.